This T cell receptor (beta chain) was identified during a study of blood T cells in healthy people across ages (dated by TCRdb to between 2015 and 2016). About the full investigation: In model experiments, template switching captured roughly one uniquely barcoded TCR beta cDNA molecule for every two T cells. The study measured age-related changes in TCR beta repertoire diversity using deep sequencing normalized with unique cDNA molecular identifiers. Four age groups were formed from the donors: young (average 16 years), middle-aged (approximately 40), aged (around 62) and long-lived (roughly 81). Donors of different ages were randomly distributed across sequencing lanes to avoid experimental bias. Two additional independent replicas of 1 million unique cDNA reads from the same blood draw were analyzed for two donors (one aged 18 to 30 and one aged 80 or older).

Trimming leaves V shorter by 5 bases and J shorter by 6 bases, with the junction holding 11 bases beyond the gene matches. The CDR3 starts with the cysteine, ends with the phenylalanine, and has 15 residues. CDR3 DNA only is kept here, 45 bases in frame from base 1. CDR1 and CDR2, per the germline V gene, are SGHRS and YFSETQ. The library was obtained by 5' RACE. A second PCR of roughly 6 to 11 cycles was run with a J-beta primer mix and a sample-barcoded 5' primer. A template-switch 5' adaptor carrying 12 random nucleotides introduced a unique molecular identifier onto each TCR beta cDNA molecule. Each sample yielded at least 3 million CDR3-containing paired-end reads. First-strand cDNA synthesis was performed from all RNA using the Mint cDNA synthesis kit, with priming by a TRBC-specific oligonucleotide. After uracil-DNA glycosylase treatment, a first 18-cycle PCR used universal primers M1SS and BC2_uni_R on all cDNA. Per the source publication's procedure: Normalization of each sample was performed by random selection of 1 million high-quality reads, each carrying a distinct molecular identifier. Instead of being binned into consensus sequences, reads with shared molecular identifiers were discarded. MiTCR, run with a Q25 quality threshold and the strictest error-elimination algorithm, handled CDR3 identification, clonotype clustering and error correction. A nonparametric unseen species model using Euler transformation provided a lower-bound estimate of total TCR beta diversity. The public sequencing data were trimmed at Q25 with fastp and processed into clonotypes with MiXCR by TCRdb, which kept only in-frame beta chains. Rows with a matching CDR3 protein are joined into one entry that keeps the most common DNA and genes. In this record, the V and J calls reflect TCRdb's handling and not the investigators' own analysis. This sample holds 1,800,000 or so distinct CDR3 sequences; 35% to 50% were observed only once. Approximately 22% of the sample lies in the top ten.

On this clonotype: The clone's antigen remains unknown. No base quality values were provided; no much bigger clone lies one nucleotide off.

General findings and caveats noted by the study authors: The percentage of naive T cells measured by flow cytometry correlated strongly with observed TCR beta diversity. Bulk unsorted PBMC profiling prevented conclusive comparison of naive and antigen-experienced compartments. Estimates of total diversity from one million sequenced T cells were regarded as lower bounds and underestimates. Because donor CMV infection status was unknown, age-related changes in expanded clonotypes were potentially confounded. Compared with the aged group, the long-lived group had more naive CD4+ T cells, fewer expanded clones and increased TCR diversity, a pattern suggesting age selection. As age increased, observed TCR beta diversity per million T cells dropped in a roughly linear way, and a significant reduction was already evident by age about 40.

The donors were 40 or so Caucasian individuals from Russia, aged roughly 6 to 90 years, who were systemically healthy. Each donor gave ten milliliters of peripheral blood, collected into EDTA-treated Vacutainer tubes. Ficoll-Paque density-gradient centrifugation was used to isolate PBMCs, with at least 7 million per sample. Total RNA was extracted from PBMCs with Trizol reagent, with at least 6 micrograms obtained per sample. Naive CD45RAhigh/CD27high T cell percentages were measured by flow cytometry on a PBMC aliquot from every donor. Sequencing was carried out using blood. The sequence was collected from a human donor in good health. The rearranged segments are TRBV5-1 and TRBJ2-1; 7 nucleotides in the junction match TRBD1. CDR3 region: CASSTHRGIGNEQFF. The bases read TGCGCCAGCAGTACCCACAGGGGAATCGGCAATGAGCAGTTCTTC.